This TCR beta chain comes out of a study of control samples from healthy donors and cancer patients. With V trimmed by 1 base and J by 0 bases, 5 bases remained unmatched. In germline, CDR1 is SGHNT, CDR2 YYREEE (reference sequence). CDR3 length: 16 residues. Clones were read by immunoSEQ multiplex PCR, and TCRdb kept only the in-frame ones, dropping some. The sample has around 180,000 clones; 85% to 90% are singletons. The sample taken for sequencing was blood. The chain joins TRBV5-4 to TRBJ2-5, with 8 nucleotides matching TRBD2. The TCR comes from a woman in her 30s in good health. This chain's CDR3 is CASSLFSGGNQETQYF. For the CDR3, the DNA is TGTGCCAGCAGCTTGTTCAGCGGGGGAAACCAAGAGACCCAGTACTTC.